This entry lists 28 T cell receptor beta chains sequenced from one sample in a study of blood T cell repertoires in COVID-19. Some clones are missing from TCRdb's copy, which holds only in-frame ones; the method was immunoSEQ multiplex PCR. The sample carries around 300,000 clones, 65% to 85% recorded once. The sample consisted of peripheral blood. The receptors were sampled from a young man with active or convalescent COVID-19.

V is TRBV11-2 and J is TRBJ2-4; 8 nucleotides agree with TRBD2. J lost 0 bases, V lost 0 bases, and 4 bases had no gene match. The CDR3 length is 17 residues. CDR1 is SGHAT, CDR2 FQNNGV, per germline. CDR3: CASSLEGLAGAKNIQYF. The CDR3 DNA reads as TGTGCCAGCAGCTTAGAAGGCCTAGCGGGAGCCAAAAACATTCAGTACTTC.

The sample holds a few counts of this clone. This chain uses TRBV19 with TRBJ2-1, with TRBD2 matching 13 bases. The CDR3 is 17 amino acids. The junction had 19 bases not matched to a gene; V was cut back by 9 bases and J by 11 bases. The germline V gene encodes CDR1 LNHDA and CDR2 SQIVND (reference sequence). In nucleotides, the CDR3 is TGTGCCAGCAGGGGGTGGGGGACTAGCGGGAATAGGGCAAAGCAGTTCTTC. Encoded protein: CASRGWGTSGNRAKQFF.

The chain couples TRBV7-9 to TRBJ2-7, with 10 bases lining up with TRBD1. The V segment lost 4 bases and the J segment 4 bases; nucleotides outside the gene matches: 10. The CDR3 sequence is 16 residues long. CDR1 is SEHNR, CDR2 FQNEAQ, per germline (reference sequence). The CDR3 loop reads CASSSPPGQGRYEQYF. The CDR3 nucleotides read TGTGCCAGCAGCTCCCCTCCGGGACAGGGGCGATACGAGCAGTACTTC.

The chain employs TRBV3-1 (or the pseudogene TRBV3-2) and TRBJ1-2; D not certain. V lost 4 bases and J 2 bases, leaving 17 bases between the germline ends. Germline V CDR1 and CDR2: LGHDT, YNNKEL (reference sequence). The CDR3 spans 16 residues. The CDR3 DNA follows: TGTGCCAGCAGCCCCCGACCCCAAACGAGGAACTATGGCTACACCTTC. Protein: CASSPRPQTRNYGYTF.

The chain carries TRBV19 and TRBJ1-2, with D possibly matching TRBD1 (6 bases). The germline CDR1 and CDR2 sequences are LNHDA and SQIVND (reference sequence). The V and J ends lost 10 bases and 8 bases respectively, with 29 bases between them. The CDR3 loop spans 16 amino acids. CDR3 DNA sequence: TGTGCCACCCAACTTCGGGGGTCGAGGGGGGGCGAAGGCTACACCTTC. This translates into CATQLRGSRGGEGYTF. The full variable domain, completed using reference TRBV19 and TRBJ1-2, is DGGITQSPKYLFRKEGQNVTLSCEQNLNHDAMYWYRQDPGQGLRLIYYSQIVNDFQKGDIAEGYSVSREKKESFPLTVTSAQKNPTAFYLCATQLRGSRGGEGYTFGSGTRLTVV.

The J gene is TRBJ1-2, the V gene TRBV6-6; D possibly corresponds to TRBD1 (5 bases). Looked up from germline, CDR1 is MNHNY and CDR2 is SVGAGI (reference sequence). V lost 0 bases and J 4 bases, leaving 9 bases between the germline ends. The CDR3 contains 14 residues. CDR3 DNA sequence: TGTGCCAGCAGTTACTCGGGGGGATCCTATGGCTACACCTTC. It codes for CASSYSGGSYGYTF.

This clone was recorded once. The chain recombines TRBV6-2 or TRBV6-3 with TRBJ1-5; 9 bases are a match to TRBD1. The CDR3 has 16 amino acids. Germline CDR1 and CDR2: MNHEY and SVGEGT. V lost 2 bases, J lost 1 base, and 3 bases stayed unmatched. The CDR3 here is CASSYTGTGSNQPQHF. The CDR3 nucleotides read TGTGCCAGCAGTTACACGGGGACAGGGAGCAATCAGCCCCAGCATTTT.

The chain couples TRBV5-1 to TRBJ2-7; the match to TRBD2 covers 10 bases. Germline trimming cut 4 bases from V and 9 bases from J; bases unmatched to any gene: 7. CDR3 length: 13 amino acids. Germline CDR1 reads SGHRS; CDR2 reads YFSETQ. In nucleotides, the CDR3 is TGCGCCAGCAGCCTTCTAGCGGGAGAAGGGCAGTACTTC. Amino acid sequence: CASSLLAGEGQYF.

This chain uses TRBV28 with TRBJ2-1; D gene unclear. Germline V CDR1 and CDR2: MDHEN, SYDVKM. CDR3 size: 16 residues. V lost 3 bases and J lost 8, with 20 bases in between. CDR3 sequence: CASSLLRNPFPDEQFF. For the CDR3, the DNA is TGTGCCAGCAGTTTGCTACGAAACCCCTTCCCCGATGAGCAGTTCTTC.

The chain carries TRBV3-1 (or the pseudogene TRBV3-2) and TRBJ2-7, with D perhaps TRBD1 (5 bases). The V end lost 4 bases, the J end lost 4 bases, and 17 bases lay between the germline ends. CDR3 length: 15 amino acids. Per germline, CDR1 LGHDT and CDR2 YNNKEL (reference sequence). The CDR3 protein is CASSLLAQAPYEQYF. CDR3 nucleotides: TGTGCCAGCAGCCTCTTGGCACAGGCACCTTACGAGCAGTACTTC.

This clone occurred a few times. V is TRBV6-1 and J is TRBJ2-3; 8 positions match TRBD2. This CDR3 spans 17 amino acids. The junction had 13 bases not matched to a gene; V was cut back by 2 bases and J by 6 bases. Per the germline V gene, CDR1 is MNHNS and CDR2 is SASEGT. CDR3 loop: CASSERRGLDFPDTQYF. DNA of the CDR3: TGTGCCAGCAGTGAACGGAGGGGACTAGATTTCCCCGATACGCAGTATTTT.

V and J are TRBV29-1 and TRBJ2-7, with TRBD2 matching 10 bases. The germline V gene encodes CDR1 SQVTM and CDR2 ANQGSEA. Unmatched junction bases numbered 5, after V lost 7 bases and J lost 2 bases. This CDR3 has 13 residues. CDR3 protein: CSARTSGTYEQYF. The DNA for the CDR3 is TGCAGCGCCCGGACTAGCGGAACCTACGAGCAGTACTTC.

This chain uses TRBV30 with TRBJ1-4, with D possibly being TRBD1 (5 bases). V was trimmed by 1 base and J by 8 bases, leaving 14 bases between them. Per the germline V gene, CDR1 is GTSNPN and CDR2 is SVGIG (reference sequence). CDR3 length equals 14 residues. Here the CDR3 DNA reads TGTGCCTGGAGTGGGACATCCCGGGGGGAAAAACTGTTTTTT. Residues: CAWSGTSRGEKLFF.

This chain joins TRBV14 and TRBJ2-6; perhaps TRBD1 as D (5 bases). Germline V CDR1 and CDR2: SGHDN, FVKESK. The CDR3 consists of 19 residues. Trimming took 4 bases from V and 0 from J, leaving 19 bases between them. The DNA for the CDR3 is TGTGCCAGCAGCCTAGAAGGCGGTAGGGGAATCTCTGGGGCCAACGTCCTGACTTTC. Translating gives CASSLEGGRGISGANVLTF.

The CDR3 sequence is CASSRDRGLGSPLHF. In DNA, the CDR3 is TGTGCCAGCAGTCGGGACAGGGGCCTCGGTTCACCCCTCCACTTT. The V and J genes are TRBV6-2 or TRBV6-3 and TRBJ1-6, with 10 bases lining up with TRBD1. Germline-derived CDR1 and CDR2 are MNHEY and SVGEGT. Germline trimming cut 5 bases from V and 9 bases from J; bases unmatched to any gene: 7. The CDR3 consists of 15 residues.

The chain couples TRBV11-2 to TRBJ1-4, with D tentatively TRBD1 (5 bases). V was cut by 3 bases and J by 0 bases, with 17 bases left in between. The CDR3 runs 18 residues. Germline V gene lookup returns CDR1 SGHAT and CDR2 FQNNGV. The CDR3 region has the DNA TGTGCCAGCAGCTTGGGCAATGGGGCCCTTGCAACTAATGAAAAACTGTTTTTT. Protein product: CASSLGNGALATNEKLFF.

The chain is built from TRBV19 and TRBJ1-3, with 9 bases aligning to TRBD1. Trimming cost V 4 bases and J 7 bases; bases outside gene matches: 2. Germline CDR1 reads LNHDA; CDR2 reads SQIVND (reference sequence). The CDR3 is 13 amino acids. CDR3 residues: CASSNDRGNTIYF. CDR3 DNA: TGTGCCAGTAGTAACGACAGGGGGAACACCATATATTTT.

The chain combines TRBV5-5 with TRBJ1-2; weak D call: TRBD1 (5 bases). This CDR3 spans 18 amino acids. Trimming removed 2 bases at V and 8 bases at J, with 28 bases between. CDR1 and CDR2 from the germline V gene are SGHKS and YYEKEE (reference sequence). This CDR3 reads CASSLHNLRQIYVFGYTF. The CDR3 DNA follows: TGTGCCAGCAGCTTACATAATCTGAGACAGATCTATGTTTTCGGCTACACCTTC.

This chain joins TRBV7-9 and TRBJ2-1, with a tentative D call TRBD2 (6 bases). CDR3 length: 14 amino acids. V lost 4 bases and J lost 10, with 17 bases in between. CDR1 SEHNR and CDR2 FQNEAQ come from the germline V gene (reference sequence). In DNA form, the CDR3 reads TGTGCCAGCAGCTGGGGCGTGCGGGAATGGGAGCAGTTCTTC. It encodes CASSWGVREWEQFF.

This clone was detected many times. The chain is built from TRBV15 and TRBJ1-2, with a weak D call TRBD1 (5 bases). The ends were cut back, 1 base at V and 7 bases at J, with 16 bases in the middle. The CDR3 runs to 15 residues. Germline values: CDR1 LNHNV, CDR2 YYDKDF (reference sequence). The CDR3 DNA reads as TGTGCCACCAGCAGAGGGGGCGGCAGGGAAGGTGGCTACACCTTC. It codes for CATSRGGGREGGYTF.

The chain combines TRBV9 with TRBJ2-7, with 9 bases that match TRBD2. Germline loops: CDR1 SGDLS, CDR2 YYNGEE. V shed 0 bases, J shed 3 bases, and the junction held 4 bases outside the gene matches. The CDR3 has 15 residues. CDR3 sequence: CASSVGLAGSYEQYF. The CDR3 DNA reads as TGTGCCAGCAGCGTAGGGCTAGCGGGAAGCTACGAGCAGTACTTC.

This clone showed up just once. The CDR3 is CASSLFPGAGGYTF. The CDR3 DNA follows: TGTGCCAGCAGCTTATTCCCAGGGGCGGGTGGCTACACCTTC. The rearrangement uses TRBV7-2 and TRBJ1-2, with a tentative D call TRBD1 (6 bases). The germline gives CDR1 SGHTA, CDR2 FQGNSA. The CDR3 is 14 residues long. The V gene lost 2 bases and the J gene lost 7 bases, with 14 bases spanning the gap.

The V gene is TRBV6-5, the J gene TRBJ2-7, with TRBD2 matching 7 bases. Losses at the gene ends were 0 bases for V and 6 bases for J; bases not matched to a gene: 8. The V gene's germline CDR1 is MNHEY and CDR2 SVGAGI. CDR3 length: 15 amino acids. This CDR3 is CASSYSFLIAGEQYF. DNA for the CDR3: TGTGCCAGCAGTTACTCCTTCCTCATAGCGGGCGAGCAGTACTTC.

This clone was detected a few times. The chain has TRBV4-3 and TRBJ2-1, with D possibly TRBD2 on 6 matching bases. Deletions cut 0 bases from V and 4 bases from J, with 16 bases between. Germline V gene lookup returns CDR1 LGHNA and CDR2 YSLEER. This CDR3 is 17 amino acids long. This CDR3 is CASSQDLGGALYNEQFF. The DNA of the CDR3 is TGCGCCAGCAGCCAAGATCTTGGCGGGGCCTTATACAATGAGCAGTTCTTC.

The rearrangement joins TRBV7-9 to TRBJ2-7; the D is unclear. The CDR3 is 12 residues long. Per germline, CDR1 SEHNR and CDR2 FQNEAQ (reference sequence). V dropped 8 bases and J dropped 1 base, with 9 bases sitting between them. CDR3 DNA sequence: TGTGCCAGCGTTGCGGAATCCTACGAGCAGTACTTC. Protein: CASVAESYEQYF.

The chain uses TRBV6-6 and TRBJ2-5; maybe TRBD1 (6 bases). Germline values: CDR1 MNHNY, CDR2 SVGAGI (reference sequence). Trimming took 6 bases from V and 2 from J, leaving 10 bases between them. The CDR3 consists of 13 residues. CDR3 sequence (DNA): TGTGCCAGCAGCCGGGACACGCAAGAGACCCAGTACTTC. It is translated as CASSRDTQETQYF.

In its sample, this clone was seen once. The genes are TRBV5-4 and TRBJ2-2; D possibly corresponds to TRBD2 (6 bases). Germline CDR1 SGHNT, CDR2 YYREEE (reference sequence). V was pared by 2 bases and J by 7 bases, with 15 bases between. The CDR3 runs 15 residues. CDR3 region: CASSFARAGYGELFF. In nucleotides, the CDR3 is TGTGCCAGCAGCTTCGCCAGGGCGGGGTACGGGGAGCTGTTTTTT.

V is TRBV18 and J is TRBJ2-3; D is ambiguous. V was clipped by 3 bases and J by 2 bases, with 15 bases between them. The CDR3 length is 16 residues. The V gene's germline CDR1 is KGHSH and CDR2 LQKENI. In nucleotides, the CDR3 is TGTGCCAGCTCACCCCCCCAGGTTGCGTACACAGATACGCAGTATTTT. Its protein product is CASSPPQVAYTDTQYF.